The T cell receptor beta chain described here comes from a study of blood T cell repertoires in COVID-19. In the study overall: Researchers got acute and convalescent COVID-19 samples from the United States, Italy and Spain.

Authors' methods: Amplified reference gene primers provided the basis for estimating nucleated cell counts. TCRdb keeps only in-frame clones here, not all; method: immunoSEQ multiplex PCR. That table supplies the V and J calls and clone size; D and trimming were determined from the DNA. Among 250,000 to 300,000 clones listed, roughly nine tenths were seen once. V lost 8 bases to trimming and J lost 6 bases, with 16 bases between them. This CDR3 has 13 residues. Germline values: CDR1 MDHEN, CDR2 SYDVKM. The sequence derives from a woman aged 50 to 60 who had been exposed to COVID-19. The rearrangement joins TRBV28 to TRBJ1-2; D not resolved. The material sequenced was PBMCs or T cells enriched from blood (not recorded which). The CDR3 loop reads CASSPGRSNGYTF. The CDR3 DNA reads TGTGCCAGCTCACCCGGCAGGTCTAATGGCTACACCTTC.